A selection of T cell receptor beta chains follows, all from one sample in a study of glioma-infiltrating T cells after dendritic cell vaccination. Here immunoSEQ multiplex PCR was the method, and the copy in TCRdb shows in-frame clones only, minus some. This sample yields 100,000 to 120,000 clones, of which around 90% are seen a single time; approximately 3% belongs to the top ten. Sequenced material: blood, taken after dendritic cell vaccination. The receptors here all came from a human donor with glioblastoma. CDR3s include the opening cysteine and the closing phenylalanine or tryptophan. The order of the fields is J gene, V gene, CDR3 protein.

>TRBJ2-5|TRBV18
CASSPSLEGTQYF
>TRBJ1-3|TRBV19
CASSLGQPFSGNTIYF
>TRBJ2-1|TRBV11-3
CASSLSRAGGRPNEQFF
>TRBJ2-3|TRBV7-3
CASSSMTGDSDTQYF
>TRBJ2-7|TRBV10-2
CASSETGENTPYEQYF
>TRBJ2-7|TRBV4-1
CASSQDGRDSYEQYF
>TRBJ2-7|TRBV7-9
CASSLGTGSYEQYF
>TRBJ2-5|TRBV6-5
CASTTFGSQETQYF
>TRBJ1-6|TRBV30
CAWSKGGNSPLHF
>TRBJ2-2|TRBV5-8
CASSITGGQNTGELFF
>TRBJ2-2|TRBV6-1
CASSGQSLSTGELFF
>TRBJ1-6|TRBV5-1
CASSLQGANSPLHF
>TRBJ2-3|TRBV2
CASKEGYGTDTQYF
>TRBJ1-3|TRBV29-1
CSVYRSSGNTIYF
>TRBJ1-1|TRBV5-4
CASSNSQKNTEAFF
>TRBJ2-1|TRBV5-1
CASSLAGNSYNEQFF
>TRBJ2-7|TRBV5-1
CASSLEGTSGRAPYEQYF
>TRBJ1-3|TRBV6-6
CASSDTGTVGNTIYF
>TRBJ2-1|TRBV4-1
CASSQPSGSSYNEQFF
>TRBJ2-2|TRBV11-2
CASSSDGHLTGELFF
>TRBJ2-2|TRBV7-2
CASSFRLVIGNTGELFF
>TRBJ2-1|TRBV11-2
CASSLGVGGPVYNEQFF
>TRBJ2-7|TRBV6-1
CASSEIQLSNEQYF
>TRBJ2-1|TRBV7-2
CASSFWPGTSGGHNEQFF
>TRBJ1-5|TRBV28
CASSLMGGRGNQPQHF